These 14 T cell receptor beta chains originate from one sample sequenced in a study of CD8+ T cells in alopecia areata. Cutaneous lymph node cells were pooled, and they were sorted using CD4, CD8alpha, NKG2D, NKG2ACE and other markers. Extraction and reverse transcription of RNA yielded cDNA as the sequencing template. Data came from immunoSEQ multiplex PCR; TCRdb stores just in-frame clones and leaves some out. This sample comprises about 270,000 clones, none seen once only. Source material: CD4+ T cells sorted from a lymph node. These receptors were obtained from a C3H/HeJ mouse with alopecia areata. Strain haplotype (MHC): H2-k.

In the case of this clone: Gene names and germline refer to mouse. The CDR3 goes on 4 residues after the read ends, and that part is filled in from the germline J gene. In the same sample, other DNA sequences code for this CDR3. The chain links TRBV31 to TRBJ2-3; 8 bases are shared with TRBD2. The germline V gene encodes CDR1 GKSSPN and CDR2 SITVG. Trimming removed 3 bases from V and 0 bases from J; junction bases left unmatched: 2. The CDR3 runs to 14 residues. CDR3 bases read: TGTGCCTGGAGAGGGGGGGCTAGTGCAGAA. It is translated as CAWRGGASAE. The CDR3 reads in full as CAWRGGASAETLYF.

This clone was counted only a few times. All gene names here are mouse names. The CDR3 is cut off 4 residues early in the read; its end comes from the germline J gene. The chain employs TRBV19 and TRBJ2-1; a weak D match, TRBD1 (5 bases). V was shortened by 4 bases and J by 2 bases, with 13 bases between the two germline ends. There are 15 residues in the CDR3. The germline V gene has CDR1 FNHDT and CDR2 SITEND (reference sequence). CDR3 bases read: TGTGCCAGCAGTCCCCTGACAGAATACTATGCT. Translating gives CASSPLTEYYA. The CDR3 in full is CASSPLTEYYAEQFF.

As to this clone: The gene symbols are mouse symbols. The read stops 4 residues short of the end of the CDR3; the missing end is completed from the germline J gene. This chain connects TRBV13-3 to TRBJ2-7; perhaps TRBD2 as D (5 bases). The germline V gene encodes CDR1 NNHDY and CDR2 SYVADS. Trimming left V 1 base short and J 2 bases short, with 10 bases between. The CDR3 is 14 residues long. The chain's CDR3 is CASSDLGSPYEQYF. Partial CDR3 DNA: TGTGCCAGCAGTGATTTGGGGTCCCCCTAT.

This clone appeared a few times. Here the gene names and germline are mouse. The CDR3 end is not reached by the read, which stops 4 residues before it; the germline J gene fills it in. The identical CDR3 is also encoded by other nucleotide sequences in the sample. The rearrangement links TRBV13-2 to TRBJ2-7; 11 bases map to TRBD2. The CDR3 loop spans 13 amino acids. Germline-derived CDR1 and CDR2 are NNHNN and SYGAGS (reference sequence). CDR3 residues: CASGGTGGNEQYF. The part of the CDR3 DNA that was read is TGTGCCAGCGGTGGGACTGGGGGGAAT.

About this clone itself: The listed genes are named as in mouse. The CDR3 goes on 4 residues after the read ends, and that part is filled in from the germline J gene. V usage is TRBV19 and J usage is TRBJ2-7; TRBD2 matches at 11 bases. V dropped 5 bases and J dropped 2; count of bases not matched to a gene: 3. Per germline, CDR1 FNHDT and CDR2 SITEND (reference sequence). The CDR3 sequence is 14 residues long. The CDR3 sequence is CASRRGLGAYEQYF. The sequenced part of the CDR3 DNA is TGTGCCAGCAGACGGGGACTGGGGGCCTAT.

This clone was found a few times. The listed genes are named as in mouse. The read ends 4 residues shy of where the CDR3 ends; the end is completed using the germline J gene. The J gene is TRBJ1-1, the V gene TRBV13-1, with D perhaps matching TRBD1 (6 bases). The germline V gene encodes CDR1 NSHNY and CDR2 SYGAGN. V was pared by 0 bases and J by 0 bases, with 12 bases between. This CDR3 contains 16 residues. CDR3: CASSDALDRANTEVFF. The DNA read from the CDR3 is TGTGCCAGCAGTGATGCCCTGGACAGAGCAAACACA.

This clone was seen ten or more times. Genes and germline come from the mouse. The CDR3 DNA, read in part, is TGTGCCAGCAGTGCAACAGGGGGCCTAGCAAACACCGGG. The encoded protein is CASSATGGLANTG. The CDR3 reads in full as CASSATGGLANTGQLYF. The J gene is TRBJ2-2, the V gene TRBV13-1, with 9 bases lining up with TRBD1. Read sequence stops 4 residues before the CDR3 end, and the germline J gene provides the missing end. With 3 bases clipped from V and 0 bases from J, the junction kept 6 bases outside the gene matches. The CDR3 has 17 amino acids. In germline, CDR1 is NSHNY, CDR2 SYGAGN.

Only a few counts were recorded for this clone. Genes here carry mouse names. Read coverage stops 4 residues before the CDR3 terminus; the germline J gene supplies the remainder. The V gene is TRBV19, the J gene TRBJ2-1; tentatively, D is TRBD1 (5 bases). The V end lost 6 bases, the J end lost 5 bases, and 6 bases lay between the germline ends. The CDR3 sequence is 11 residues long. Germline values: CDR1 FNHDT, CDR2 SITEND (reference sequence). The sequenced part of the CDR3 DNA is TGTGCCAGCACAGGGAATGCT. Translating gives CASTGNA. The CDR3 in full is CASTGNAEQFF.

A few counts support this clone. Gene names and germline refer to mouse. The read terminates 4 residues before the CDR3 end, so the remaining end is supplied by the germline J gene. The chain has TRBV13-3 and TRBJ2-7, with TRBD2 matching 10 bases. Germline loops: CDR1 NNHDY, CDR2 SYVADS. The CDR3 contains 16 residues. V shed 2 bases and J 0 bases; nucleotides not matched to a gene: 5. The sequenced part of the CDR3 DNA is TGTGCCAGCAGTGACCCACTGGGGGGGGTCTCCTAT. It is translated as CASSDPLGGVSY. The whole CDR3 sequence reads CASSDPLGGVSYEQYF.

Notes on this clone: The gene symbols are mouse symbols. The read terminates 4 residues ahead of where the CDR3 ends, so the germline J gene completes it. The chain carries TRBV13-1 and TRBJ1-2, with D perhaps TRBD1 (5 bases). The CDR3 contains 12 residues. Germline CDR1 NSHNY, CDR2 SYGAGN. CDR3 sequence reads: CASSPPGGDYTF. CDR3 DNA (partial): TGTGCCAGCAGTCCCCCGGGGGGC.

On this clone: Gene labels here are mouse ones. Partial CDR3 DNA: TGTGCCAGCAGTGGCCGGGACAGGGGAGAA. Translation gives CASSGRDRGE. The CDR3 in full is CASSGRDRGETLYF. The chain uses TRBV13-3 and TRBJ2-3; 10 bases map to TRBD1. The read terminates 4 residues before the CDR3 end, so the remaining end is supplied by the germline J gene. The CDR3 covers 14 residues. Germline V gene data show CDR1 as NNHDY and CDR2 as SYVADS.

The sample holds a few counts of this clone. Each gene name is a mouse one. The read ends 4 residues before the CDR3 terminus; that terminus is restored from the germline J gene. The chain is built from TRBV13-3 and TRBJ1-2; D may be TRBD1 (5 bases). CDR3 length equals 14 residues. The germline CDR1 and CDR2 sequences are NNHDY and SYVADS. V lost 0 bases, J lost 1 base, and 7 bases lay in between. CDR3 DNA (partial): TGTGCCAGCAGTGATGAGGGGAAAAACTCC. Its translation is CASSDEGKNS. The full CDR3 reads CASSDEGKNSDYTF.

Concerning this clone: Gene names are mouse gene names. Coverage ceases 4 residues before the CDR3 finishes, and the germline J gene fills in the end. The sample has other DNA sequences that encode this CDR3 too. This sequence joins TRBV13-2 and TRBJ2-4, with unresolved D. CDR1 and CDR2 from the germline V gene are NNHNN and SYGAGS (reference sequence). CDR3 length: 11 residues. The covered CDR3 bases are TGTGCCAGCGGTGACAGAAAC. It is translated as CASGDRN. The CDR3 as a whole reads CASGDRNTLYF.

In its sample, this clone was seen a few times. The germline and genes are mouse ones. The CDR3 is CASSMWGGSNSDYTF. CDR3 bases read: TGTGCCAGCAGTATGTGGGGGGGGTCAAACTCC. The chain employs TRBV19 and TRBJ1-2; D possibly corresponds to TRBD1 (5 bases). The observed sequence ends 4 residues before the CDR3 terminus, with the missing tail filled in from the germline J gene. V was clipped by 2 bases and J by 0 bases, with 11 bases between them. The germline V gene encodes CDR1 FNHDT and CDR2 SITEND (reference sequence). The CDR3 is 15 residues long.